This T cell receptor (beta chain) was retrieved from a study of blood T cell repertoires in COVID-19. About the study: Sites across the United States, Italy and Spain contributed samples from acute and convalescent COVID-19. Sources were T cells, B-cell-depleted T cells, or PBMCs; the material itself was cDNA or gDNA.

Ages ranged from about 18 to 89 years, with residence in around 24 US areas. Original analysis: Amplification from reference gene primers served as the basis for estimated nucleated cell counts. Using immunoSEQ multiplex PCR, the repertoire was profiled, and TCRdb retains in-frame clones only, with some absent. That table gives V, J and clone size, and the DNA gave D and trimming. The sample contains about 170,000 clones, 84% of which appear only once. Trimming removed 1 base at V and 8 bases at J, with 14 bases between. The CDR3 covers 14 residues. Germline CDR1 LGHNT, CDR2 FRNRAP. The rearrangement links TRBV12-5 to TRBJ1-2; no reliable D call. Sequencing input: PBMCs or T cells enriched from blood (not recorded which). The TCR was taken from a man aged 50 to 59 who had recovered from COVID-19. Here the CDR3 DNA reads TGTGCTAGTGGTTTGGCGCCGCCGGAGAGCGGCTACACCTTC. Amino acid sequence: CASGLAPPESGYTF. The complete variable domain, with remaining parts taken from reference TRBV12-5 and TRBJ1-2, reads DARVTQTPRHKVTEMGQEVTMRCQPILGHNTVFWYRQTMMQGLELLAYFRNRAPLDDSGMPKDRFSAEMPDATLATLKIQPSEPRDSAVYFCASGLAPPESGYTFGSGTRLTVV.